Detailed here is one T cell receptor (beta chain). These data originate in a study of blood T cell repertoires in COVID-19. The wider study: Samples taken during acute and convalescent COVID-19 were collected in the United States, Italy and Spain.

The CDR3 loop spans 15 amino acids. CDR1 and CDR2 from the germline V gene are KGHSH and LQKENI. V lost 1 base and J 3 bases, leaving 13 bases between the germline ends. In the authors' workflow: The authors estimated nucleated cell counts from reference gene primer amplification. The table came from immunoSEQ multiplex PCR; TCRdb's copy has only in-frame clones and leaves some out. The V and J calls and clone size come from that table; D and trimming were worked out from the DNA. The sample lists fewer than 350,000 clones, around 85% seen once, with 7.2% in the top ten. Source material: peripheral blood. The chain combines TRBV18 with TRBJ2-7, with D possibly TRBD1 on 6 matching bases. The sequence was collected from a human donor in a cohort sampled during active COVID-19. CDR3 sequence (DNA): TGTGCCAGCTCACCACTTCAGGGGTCAAGCTACGAGCAGTACTTC. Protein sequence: CASSPLQGSSYEQYF.